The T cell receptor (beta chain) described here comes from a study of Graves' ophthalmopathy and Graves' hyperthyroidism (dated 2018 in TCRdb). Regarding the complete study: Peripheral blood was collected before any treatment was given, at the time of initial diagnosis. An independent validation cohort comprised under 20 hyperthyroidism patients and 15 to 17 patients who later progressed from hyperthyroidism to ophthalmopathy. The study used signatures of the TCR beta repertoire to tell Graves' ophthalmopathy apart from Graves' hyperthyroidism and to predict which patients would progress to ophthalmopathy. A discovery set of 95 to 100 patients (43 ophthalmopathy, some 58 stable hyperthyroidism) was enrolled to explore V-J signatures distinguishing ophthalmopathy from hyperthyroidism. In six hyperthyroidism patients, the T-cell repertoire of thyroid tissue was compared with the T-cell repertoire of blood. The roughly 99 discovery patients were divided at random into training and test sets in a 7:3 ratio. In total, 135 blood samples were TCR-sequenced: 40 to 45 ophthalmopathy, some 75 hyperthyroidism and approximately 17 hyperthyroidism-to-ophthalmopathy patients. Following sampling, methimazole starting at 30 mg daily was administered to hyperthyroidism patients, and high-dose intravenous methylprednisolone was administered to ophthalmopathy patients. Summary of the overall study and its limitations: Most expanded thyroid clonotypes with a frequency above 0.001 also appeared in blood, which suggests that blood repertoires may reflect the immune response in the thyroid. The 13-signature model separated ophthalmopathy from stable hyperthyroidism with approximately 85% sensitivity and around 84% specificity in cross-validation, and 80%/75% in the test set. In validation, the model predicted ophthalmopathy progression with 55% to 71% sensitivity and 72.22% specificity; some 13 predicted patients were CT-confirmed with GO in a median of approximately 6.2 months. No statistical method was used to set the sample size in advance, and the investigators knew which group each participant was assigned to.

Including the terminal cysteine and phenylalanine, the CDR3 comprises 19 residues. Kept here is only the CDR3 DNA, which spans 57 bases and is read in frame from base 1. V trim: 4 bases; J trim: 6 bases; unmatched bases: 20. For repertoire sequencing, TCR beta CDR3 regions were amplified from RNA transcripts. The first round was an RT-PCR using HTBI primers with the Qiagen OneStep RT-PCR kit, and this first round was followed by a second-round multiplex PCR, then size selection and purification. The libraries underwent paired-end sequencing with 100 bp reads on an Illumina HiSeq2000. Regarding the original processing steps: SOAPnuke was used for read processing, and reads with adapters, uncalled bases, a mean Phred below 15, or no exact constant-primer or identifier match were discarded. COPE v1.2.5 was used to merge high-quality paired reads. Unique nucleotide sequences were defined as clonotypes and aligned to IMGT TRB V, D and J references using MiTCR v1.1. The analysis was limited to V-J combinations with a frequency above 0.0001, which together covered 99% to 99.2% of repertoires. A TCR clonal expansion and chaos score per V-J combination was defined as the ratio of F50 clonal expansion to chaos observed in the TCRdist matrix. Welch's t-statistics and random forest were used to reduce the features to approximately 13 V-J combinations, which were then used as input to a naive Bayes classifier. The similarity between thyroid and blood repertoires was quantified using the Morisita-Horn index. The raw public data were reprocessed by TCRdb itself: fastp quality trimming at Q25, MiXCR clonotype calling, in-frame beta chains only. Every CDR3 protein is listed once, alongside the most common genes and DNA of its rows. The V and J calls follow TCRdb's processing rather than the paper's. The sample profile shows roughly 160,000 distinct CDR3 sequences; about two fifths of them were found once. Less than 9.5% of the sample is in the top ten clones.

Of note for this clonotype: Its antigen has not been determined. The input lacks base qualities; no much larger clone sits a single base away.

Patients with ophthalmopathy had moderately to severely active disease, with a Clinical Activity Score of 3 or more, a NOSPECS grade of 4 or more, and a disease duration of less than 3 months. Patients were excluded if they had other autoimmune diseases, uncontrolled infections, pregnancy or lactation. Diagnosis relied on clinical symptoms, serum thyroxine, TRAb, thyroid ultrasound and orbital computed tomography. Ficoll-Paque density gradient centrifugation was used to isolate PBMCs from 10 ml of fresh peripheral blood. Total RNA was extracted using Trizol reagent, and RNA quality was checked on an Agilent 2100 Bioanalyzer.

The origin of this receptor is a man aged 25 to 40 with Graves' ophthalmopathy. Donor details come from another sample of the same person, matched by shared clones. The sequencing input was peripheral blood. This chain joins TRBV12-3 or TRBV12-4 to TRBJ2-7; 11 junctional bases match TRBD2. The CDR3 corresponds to CASSSRQGPRLAGSGEQYF. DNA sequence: TGTGCCAGCAGTTCGCGACAGGGACCAAGACTAGCGGGATCGGGCGAGCAGTACTTC.